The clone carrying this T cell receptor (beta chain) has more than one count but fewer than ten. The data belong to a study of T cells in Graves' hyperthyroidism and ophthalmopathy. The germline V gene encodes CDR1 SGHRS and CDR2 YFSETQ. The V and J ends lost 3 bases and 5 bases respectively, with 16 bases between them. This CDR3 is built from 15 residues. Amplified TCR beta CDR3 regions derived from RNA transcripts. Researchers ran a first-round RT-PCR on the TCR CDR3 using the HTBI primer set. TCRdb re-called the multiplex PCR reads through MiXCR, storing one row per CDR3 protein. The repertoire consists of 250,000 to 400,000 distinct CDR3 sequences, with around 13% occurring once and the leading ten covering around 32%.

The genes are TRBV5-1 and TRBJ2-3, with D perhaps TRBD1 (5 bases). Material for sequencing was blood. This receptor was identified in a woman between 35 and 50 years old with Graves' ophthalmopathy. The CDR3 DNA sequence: TGCGCCAGCAGCTCTGCAGGGTTAACAGGAGATACGCAGTATTTT. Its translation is CASSSAGLTGDTQYF.